This T cell receptor beta chain comes out of a study of blood T cell repertoires in COVID-19. The wider study: The United States, Italy and Spain were the sources of the acute and convalescent COVID-19 samples. PBMCs, B-cell-depleted T cells, or T cells were the source of the cDNA or gDNA that made up the material.

In its sample, this clone was seen a few times. Germline V gene lookup returns CDR1 LGHNA and CDR2 YSLEER. Trimming took off 0 bases at V and 5 bases at J, with 5 bases between the two ends. The CDR3 is 14 amino acids. Authors' data handling: By means of reference gene primer amplification, nucleated cell counts were estimated. Profiled with immunoSEQ multiplex PCR; TCRdb holds only in-frame clones, not every one. V, J and clone size are taken as reported in that table, and D and trimming were inferred from the DNA itself. The data hold 250,000 to 300,000 clones, with 80% to 85% observed a single time.

The sequenced material came from peripheral blood. This TCR was recovered from a woman aged 60-75 years with active or convalescent COVID-19. The V gene is TRBV4-3, the J gene TRBJ1-6; D not resolved. DNA of the CDR3: TGCGCCAGCAGCCAAGAAGCGAATAATTCACCCCTCCACTTT. Its translation: CASSQEANNSPLHF.